The clone carrying this T cell receptor (beta chain) has a handful of counts. The sample comes from a study of blood T cells in healthy people across ages. Study in general: Using template switching, researchers captured about one barcoded beta molecule for each two T cells.

Alongside a J-beta primer mix, a sample-barcoded 5' primer served in a second PCR lasting roughly 7 to 12 cycles. TCRdb passed the 5' RACE reads through MiXCR, listing each CDR3 protein once. This table has about 1,800,000 distinct CDR3 sequences, 25% to 30% appearing once. Total RNA, at least 6 micrograms per sample, came from PBMCs. The sequence derives from a woman between 25 and 40 years old in good health. Sequencing used blood.

This chain's CDR3 is CASSNRPGQGTYEQYF. The CDR3 coding sequence is TGTGCCAGCAGTAACCGCCCGGGACAGGGAACCTACGAGCAGTACTTC. The genes are TRBV12-3 or TRBV12-4 and TRBJ2-7; the match to TRBD1 covers 9 bases. J gave up 2 bases and V 5 bases, and 10 bases lay outside the gene matches. CDR3 length: 16 residues.